The 13 T cell receptor beta chains presented below share a single source sample, sequenced in a study of cytomegalovirus exposure and HLA in healthy donors. Researchers ran the PCR with 60 Vbeta and 13 Jbeta primers. Assay: immunoSEQ multiplex PCR; the TCRdb copy retains only in-frame clones and omits some. The sample contains fewer than 250,000 clones, approximately 80% of which appear only once. The specimen sequenced was PBMCs. The receptors were sampled from a boy aged 2 to 9 in good health and CMV-seronegative.

Written as DNA, the CDR3 is TGTGCCAGCAGCTTGAATCATTACGAGCAGTACTTC. It encodes CASSLNHYEQYF. The chain joins TRBV5-4 to TRBJ2-7; D ambiguous. Germline V CDR1 and CDR2: SGHNT, YYREEE (reference sequence). The V end lost 1 base, the J end lost 4 bases, and 6 bases lay between the germline ends. The CDR3 loop spans 12 amino acids.

The chain recombines TRBV6-1 with TRBJ2-3; D is unclear. Trimming took 9 bases from V and 3 from J, leaving 7 bases between them. Germline-derived CDR1 and CDR2 are MNHNS and SASEGT. This CDR3 has 11 residues. CDR3 bases: TGTGCCAGTCGGTTTACAGATACGCAGTATTTT. This gives the protein CASRFTDTQYF.

The chain employs TRBV5-1 and TRBJ2-2, with D uncertain. The CDR3 runs to 15 residues. The V gene lost 2 bases and the J gene lost 0 bases, with 8 bases spanning the gap. Germline V gene lookup returns CDR1 SGHRS and CDR2 YFSETQ. The CDR3 reads CASSFASANTGELFF. CDR3 bases: TGCGCCAGCAGCTTTGCGAGTGCGAACACCGGGGAGCTGTTTTTT.

This rearrangement joins TRBV20-1 to TRBJ2-7, with D unresolved. Trimming left V 5 bases short and J 3 bases short, with 8 bases between. The germline V gene has CDR1 DFQATT and CDR2 SNEGSKA (reference sequence). The CDR3 contains 11 residues. This CDR3 is CSAETNYEQYF. For the CDR3, the DNA is TGCAGTGCTGAAACAAACTACGAGCAGTACTTC.

V usage is TRBV4-1 and J usage is TRBJ1-1; 9 bases line up with TRBD1. Unmatched junction bases numbered 10, after V lost 3 bases and J lost 5 bases. The CDR3 extends over 16 amino acids. Germline lookup yields CDR1 MGHRA and CDR2 YSYEKL. This CDR3 reads CASSHPRTGEKTEAFF. In nucleotides, the CDR3 is TGCGCCAGCAGCCATCCCCGGACAGGGGAGAAGACTGAAGCTTTCTTT.

CDR3 protein: CASSRQGGWANTEAFF. CDR3 nucleotides: TGTGCCAGCAGCCGTCAAGGAGGGTGGGCGAACACTGAAGCTTTCTTT. The J gene is TRBJ1-1, the V gene TRBV5-8; D gene unclear. CDR1 is SGHTS, CDR2 YDEGEE, per germline. Trimming left V 4 bases short and J 1 base short, with 17 bases between. The CDR3 has 16 residues.

The V gene is TRBV5-4, the J gene TRBJ2-3, with 9 positions matching TRBD1. J lost 8 bases, V lost 4 bases, and 5 bases had no gene match. Germline V gene sequence: CDR1 SGHNT, CDR2 YYREEE (reference sequence). The CDR3 has 13 amino acids. CDR3 DNA: TGTGCCAGCAGCGCGGACAGGGGCGGTACGCAGTATTTT. It translates to CASSADRGGTQYF. Full variable domain (rest looked up from reference TRBV5-4 and TRBJ2-3): ETGVTQSPTHLIKTRGQQVTLRCSSQSGHNTVSWYQQALGQGPQFIFQYYREEENGRGNFPPRFSGLQFPNYSSELNVNALELDDSALYLCASSADRGGTQYFGPGTRLTVL.

This clone was counted a few times. The chain recombines TRBV10-3 with TRBJ2-7; D unclear. Germline CDR1 and CDR2: ENHRY and SYGVKD. The CDR3 loop spans 13 amino acids. Written as DNA, the CDR3 is TGTGCTTCAAGCCCTCTAAGCTCCTACGAGCAGTACTTC. Amino acids: CASSPLSSYEQYF.

The chain links TRBV7-6 to TRBJ2-7; the match to TRBD1 covers 7 bases. CDR1 and CDR2 from the germline V gene are SGHVS and FNYEAQ. This CDR3 spans 15 amino acids. The J segment lost 4 bases and the V segment lost 0 bases, leaving 6 bases of the junction unmatched. CDR3 nucleotides: TGTGCCAGCAGCTTAGCACAGGGGAGCGTTTACGAGCAGTACTTC. It is translated as CASSLAQGSVYEQYF.

V usage is TRBV5-1 and J usage is TRBJ1-6; D unresolved. Germline-derived CDR1 and CDR2 are SGHRS and YFSETQ. The V end was cut by 4 bases, the J end by 9 bases, with 17 bases between. The CDR3 is made up of 15 amino acids. The CDR3 sequence: CASSPSDNPLSPLHF. As DNA, the CDR3 is TGCGCCAGCAGCCCCTCAGACAATCCCCTTTCACCCCTCCACTTT. Drawing the rest from reference TRBV5-1 and TRBJ1-6, the complete variable domain is KAGVTQTPRYLIKTRGQQVTLSCSPISGHRSVSWYQQTPGQGLQFLFEYFSETQRNKGNFPGRFSGRQFSNSRSEMNVSTLELGDSALYLCASSPSDNPLSPLHFGNGTRLTVT.

As for this clone: The same CDR3 is also encoded by other DNA sequences in this sample. The chain links TRBV11-3 to TRBJ2-3, with 9 nucleotides matching TRBD2. Germline assignment: CDR1 SGHNT and CDR2 YENEEA. With 1 base clipped from V and 3 bases from J, the junction kept 2 bases outside the gene matches. The CDR3 runs to 15 residues. This CDR3 is CASSLGAGGTDTQYF. The CDR3 region has the DNA TGTGCCAGCAGCTTAGGGGCGGGGGGGACAGATACGCAGTATTTT.

The V gene is TRBV21-1, the J gene TRBJ2-5; the listed D gene, TRBD1, was not tested against the DNA. TRBV21-1 has pseudogene status. The length of the CDR3 is 16 residues. The CDR3 DNA sequence: TGTGCCAGCAGCGCAGGTCGTAAACAGGGGCAAGAGACCCAGTACTTC. It encodes CASSAGRKQGQETQYF.

Regarding this clone: Additional DNA sequences in this sample encode the identical CDR3. This chain links TRBV7-2 with TRBJ2-7; no definite D call. This CDR3 spans 11 amino acids. V lost 5 bases and J 3 bases, leaving 5 bases between the germline ends. Germline lookup yields CDR1 SGHTA and CDR2 FQGNSA. The chain's CDR3 is CASSPSYEQYF. DNA for the CDR3: TGTGCCAGCAGCCCCAGCTACGAGCAGTACTTC.